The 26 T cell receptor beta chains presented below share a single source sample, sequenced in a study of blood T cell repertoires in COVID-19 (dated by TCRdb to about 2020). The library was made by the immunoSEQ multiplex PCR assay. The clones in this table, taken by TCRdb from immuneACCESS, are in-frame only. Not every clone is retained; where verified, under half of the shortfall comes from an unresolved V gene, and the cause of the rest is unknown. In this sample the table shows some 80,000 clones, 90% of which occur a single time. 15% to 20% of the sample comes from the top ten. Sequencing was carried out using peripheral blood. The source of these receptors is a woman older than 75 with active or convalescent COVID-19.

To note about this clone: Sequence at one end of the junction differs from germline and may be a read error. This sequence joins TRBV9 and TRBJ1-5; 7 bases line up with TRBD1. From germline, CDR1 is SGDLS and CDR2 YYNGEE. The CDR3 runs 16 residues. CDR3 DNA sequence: TGTGCCAGCAGCGTAGAGGGGGCAGATAGCGATCAGCCCCAGCATTTT. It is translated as CASSVEGADSDQPQHF.

The CDR3 region has the DNA TGTGCCACCAGTGATCCCCGACAGGGAAAGGACGAGCAGTACTTC. Residues: CATSDPRQGKDEQYF. The rearrangement joins TRBV24-1 to TRBJ2-7; 7 bases map to TRBD1. This CDR3 spans 15 amino acids. Germline values: CDR1 KGHDR, CDR2 SFDVKD. The V segment lost 3 bases and the J segment 5 bases; nucleotides outside the gene matches: 9.

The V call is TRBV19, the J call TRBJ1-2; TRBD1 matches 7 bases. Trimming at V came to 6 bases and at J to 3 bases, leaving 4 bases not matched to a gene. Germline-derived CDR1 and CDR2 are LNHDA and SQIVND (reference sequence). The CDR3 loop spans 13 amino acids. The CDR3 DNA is TGTGCCAGTAGACCCGACAGGGACTATGGCTACACCTTC. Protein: CASRPDRDYGYTF.

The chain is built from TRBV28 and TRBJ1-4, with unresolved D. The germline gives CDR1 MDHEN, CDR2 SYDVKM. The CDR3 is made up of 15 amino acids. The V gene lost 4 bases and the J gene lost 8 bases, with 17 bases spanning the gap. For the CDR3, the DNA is TGTGCCAGCAGTTATCAGACTCCAGGAGGGGAAAAACTGTTTTTT. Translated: CASSYQTPGGEKLFF. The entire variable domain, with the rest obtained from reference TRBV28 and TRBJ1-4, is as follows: DVKVTQSSRYLVKRTGEKVFLECVQDMDHENMFWYRQDPGLGLRLIYFSYDVKMKEKGDIPEGYSVSREKKERFSLILESASTNQTSMYLCASSYQTPGGEKLFFGSGTQLSVL.

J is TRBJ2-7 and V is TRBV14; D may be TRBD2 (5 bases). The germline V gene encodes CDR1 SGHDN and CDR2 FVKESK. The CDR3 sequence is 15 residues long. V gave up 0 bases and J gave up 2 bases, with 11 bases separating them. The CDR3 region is CASSQDYGVPYEQYF. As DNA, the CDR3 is TGTGCCAGCAGCCAAGATTACGGGGTACCCTACGAGCAGTACTTC.

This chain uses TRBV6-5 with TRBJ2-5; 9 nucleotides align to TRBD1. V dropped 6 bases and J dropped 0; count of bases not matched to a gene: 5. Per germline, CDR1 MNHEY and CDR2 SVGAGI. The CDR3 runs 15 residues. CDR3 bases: TGTGCCAGCAGCACGGGACAGGGCAACCAAGAGACCCAGTACTTC. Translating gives CASSTGQGNQETQYF.

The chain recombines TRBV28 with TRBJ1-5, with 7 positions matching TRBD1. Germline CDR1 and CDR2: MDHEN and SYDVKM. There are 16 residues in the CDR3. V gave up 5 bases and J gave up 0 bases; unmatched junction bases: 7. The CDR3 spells CASSPQGEGSNQPQHF. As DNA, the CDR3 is TGTGCCAGCAGTCCTCAGGGGGAAGGTAGCAATCAGCCCCAGCATTTT.

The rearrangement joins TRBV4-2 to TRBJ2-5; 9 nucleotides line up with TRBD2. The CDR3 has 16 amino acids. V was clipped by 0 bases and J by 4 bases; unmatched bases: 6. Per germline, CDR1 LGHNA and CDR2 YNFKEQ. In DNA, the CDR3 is TGTGCCAGCAGCCAAGATGGAGCGGGGGGCCCAGAGACCCAGTACTTC. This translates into CASSQDGAGGPETQYF.

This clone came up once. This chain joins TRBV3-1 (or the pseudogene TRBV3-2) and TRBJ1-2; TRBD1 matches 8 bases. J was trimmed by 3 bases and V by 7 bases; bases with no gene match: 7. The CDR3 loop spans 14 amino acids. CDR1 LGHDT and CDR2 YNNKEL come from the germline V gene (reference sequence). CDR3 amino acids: CASTDTGGDYGYTF. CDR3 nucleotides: TGTGCCAGCACCGATACAGGGGGAGACTATGGCTACACCTTC.

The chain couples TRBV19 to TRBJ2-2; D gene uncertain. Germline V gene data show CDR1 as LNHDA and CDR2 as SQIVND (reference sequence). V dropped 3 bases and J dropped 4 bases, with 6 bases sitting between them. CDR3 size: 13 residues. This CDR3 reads CASSIASTGELFF. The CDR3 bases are TGTGCCAGTAGTATCGCGAGCACCGGGGAGCTGTTTTTT.

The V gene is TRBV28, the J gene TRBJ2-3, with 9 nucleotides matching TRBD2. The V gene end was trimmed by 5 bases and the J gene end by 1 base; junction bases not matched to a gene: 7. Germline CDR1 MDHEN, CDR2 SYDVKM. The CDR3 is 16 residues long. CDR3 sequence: CASSPAGGPGTDTQYF. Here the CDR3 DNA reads TGTGCCAGCAGTCCAGCGGGGGGCCCCGGCACAGATACGCAGTATTTT.

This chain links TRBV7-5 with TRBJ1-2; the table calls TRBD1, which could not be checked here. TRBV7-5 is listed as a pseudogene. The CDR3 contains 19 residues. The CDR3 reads CVRSLGLFRDRLFNYGYTF. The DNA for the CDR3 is TGTGTCAGAAGCTTAGGATTATTTCGGGACAGACTATTTAACTATGGCTACACCTTC.

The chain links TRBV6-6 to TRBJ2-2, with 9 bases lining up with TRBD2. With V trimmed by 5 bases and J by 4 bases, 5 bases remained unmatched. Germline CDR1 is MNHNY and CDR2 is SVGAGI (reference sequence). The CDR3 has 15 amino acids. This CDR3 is CASSILAGTTGELFF. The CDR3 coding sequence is TGTGCCAGCAGTATTCTAGCGGGAACCACCGGGGAGCTGTTTTTT.

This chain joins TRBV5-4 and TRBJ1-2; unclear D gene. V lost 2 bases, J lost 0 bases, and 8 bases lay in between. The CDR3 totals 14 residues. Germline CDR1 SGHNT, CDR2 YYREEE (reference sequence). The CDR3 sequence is CASSLTASNYGYTF. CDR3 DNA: TGTGCCAGCAGCTTAACAGCATCTAACTATGGCTACACCTTC.

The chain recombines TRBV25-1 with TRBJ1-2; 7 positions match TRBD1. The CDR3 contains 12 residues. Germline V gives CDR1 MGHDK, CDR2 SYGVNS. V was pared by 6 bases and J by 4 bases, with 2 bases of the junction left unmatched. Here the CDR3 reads CASRYRGYGYTF. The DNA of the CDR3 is TGTGCCAGCAGATACAGGGGCTATGGCTACACCTTC.

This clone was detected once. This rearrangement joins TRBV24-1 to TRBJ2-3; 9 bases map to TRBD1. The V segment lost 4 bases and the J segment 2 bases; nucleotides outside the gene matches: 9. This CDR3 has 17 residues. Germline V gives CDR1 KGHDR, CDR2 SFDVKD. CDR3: CATSDSPGQGNTDTQYF. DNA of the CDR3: TGTGCCACCAGTGACTCCCCGGGACAGGGAAACACAGATACGCAGTATTTT.

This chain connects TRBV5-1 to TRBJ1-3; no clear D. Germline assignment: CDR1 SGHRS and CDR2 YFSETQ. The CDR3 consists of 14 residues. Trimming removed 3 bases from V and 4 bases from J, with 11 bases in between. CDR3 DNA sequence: TGCGCCAGCAGCTCAGACACGGTCGGAAACACCATATATTTT. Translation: CASSSDTVGNTIYF.

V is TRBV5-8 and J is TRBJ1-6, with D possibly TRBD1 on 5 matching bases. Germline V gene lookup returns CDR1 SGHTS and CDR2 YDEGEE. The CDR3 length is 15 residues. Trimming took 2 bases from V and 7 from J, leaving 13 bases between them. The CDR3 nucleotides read TGTGCCAGCAGCTTCTTGGAGGGGAGGAATTCACCCCTCCACTTT. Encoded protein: CASSFLEGRNSPLHF.

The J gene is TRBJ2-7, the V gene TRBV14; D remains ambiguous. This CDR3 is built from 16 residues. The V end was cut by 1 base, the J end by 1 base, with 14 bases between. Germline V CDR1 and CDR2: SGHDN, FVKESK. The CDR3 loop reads CASSQVDTRMSYEQYF. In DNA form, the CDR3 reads TGTGCCAGCAGCCAAGTTGACACCAGGATGTCCTACGAGCAGTACTTC.

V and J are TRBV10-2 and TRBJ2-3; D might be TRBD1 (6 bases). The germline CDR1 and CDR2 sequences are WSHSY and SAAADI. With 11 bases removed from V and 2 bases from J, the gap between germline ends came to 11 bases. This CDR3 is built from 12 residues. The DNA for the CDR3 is TGCGCCTCAGGGGCGTTCACAGATACGCAGTATTTT. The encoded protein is CASGAFTDTQYF.

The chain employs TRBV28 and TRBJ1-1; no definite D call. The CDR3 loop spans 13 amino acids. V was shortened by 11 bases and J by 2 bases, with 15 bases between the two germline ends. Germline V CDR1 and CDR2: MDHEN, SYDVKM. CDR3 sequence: CAAEGPNNTEAFF. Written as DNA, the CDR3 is TGTGCCGCAGAGGGTCCTAATAACACTGAAGCTTTCTTT.

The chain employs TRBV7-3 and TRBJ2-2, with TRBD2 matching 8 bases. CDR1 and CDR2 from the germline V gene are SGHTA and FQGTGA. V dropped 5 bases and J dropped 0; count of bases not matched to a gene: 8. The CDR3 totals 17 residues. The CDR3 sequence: CASSLSGTRANTGELFF. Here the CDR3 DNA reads TGTGCCAGCAGCCTGTCCGGGACTAGGGCGAACACCGGGGAGCTGTTTTTT. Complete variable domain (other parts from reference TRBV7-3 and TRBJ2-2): GAGVSQTPSNKVTEKGKYVELRCDPISGHTALYWYRQSLGQGPEFLIYFQGTGAADDSGLPNDRFFAVRPEGSVSTLKIQRTERGDSAVYLCASSLSGTRANTGELFFGEGSRLTVL.

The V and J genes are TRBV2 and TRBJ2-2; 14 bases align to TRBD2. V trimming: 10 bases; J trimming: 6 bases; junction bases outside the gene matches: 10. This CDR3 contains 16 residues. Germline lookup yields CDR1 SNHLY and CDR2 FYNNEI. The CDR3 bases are TGTGCCACCTCACCAGGACTAGCGGGGGGACCCGGGGAGCTGTTTTTT. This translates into CATSPGLAGGPGELFF.

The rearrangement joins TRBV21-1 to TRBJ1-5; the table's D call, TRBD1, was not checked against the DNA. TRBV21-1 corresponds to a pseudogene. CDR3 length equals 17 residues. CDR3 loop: CASSEANRTGANQPQHF. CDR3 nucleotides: TGTGCCAGCAGCGAAGCGAACCGAACAGGGGCTAATCAGCCCCAGCATTTT.

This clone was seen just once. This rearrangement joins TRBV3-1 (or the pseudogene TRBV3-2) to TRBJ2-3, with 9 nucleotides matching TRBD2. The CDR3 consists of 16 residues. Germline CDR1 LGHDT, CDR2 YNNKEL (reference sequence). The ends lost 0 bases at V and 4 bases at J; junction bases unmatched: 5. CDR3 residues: CASSQDRLAGSDTQYF. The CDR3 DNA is TGTGCCAGCAGCCAAGATCGCCTAGCGGGGTCAGATACGCAGTATTTT.

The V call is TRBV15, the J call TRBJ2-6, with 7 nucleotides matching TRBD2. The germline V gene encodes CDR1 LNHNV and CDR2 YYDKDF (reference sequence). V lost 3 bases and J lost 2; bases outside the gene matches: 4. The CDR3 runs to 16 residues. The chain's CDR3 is CATSRRAGAGANVLTF. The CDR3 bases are TGTGCCACCAGCAGGAGGGCGGGGGCTGGGGCCAACGTCCTGACTTTC.